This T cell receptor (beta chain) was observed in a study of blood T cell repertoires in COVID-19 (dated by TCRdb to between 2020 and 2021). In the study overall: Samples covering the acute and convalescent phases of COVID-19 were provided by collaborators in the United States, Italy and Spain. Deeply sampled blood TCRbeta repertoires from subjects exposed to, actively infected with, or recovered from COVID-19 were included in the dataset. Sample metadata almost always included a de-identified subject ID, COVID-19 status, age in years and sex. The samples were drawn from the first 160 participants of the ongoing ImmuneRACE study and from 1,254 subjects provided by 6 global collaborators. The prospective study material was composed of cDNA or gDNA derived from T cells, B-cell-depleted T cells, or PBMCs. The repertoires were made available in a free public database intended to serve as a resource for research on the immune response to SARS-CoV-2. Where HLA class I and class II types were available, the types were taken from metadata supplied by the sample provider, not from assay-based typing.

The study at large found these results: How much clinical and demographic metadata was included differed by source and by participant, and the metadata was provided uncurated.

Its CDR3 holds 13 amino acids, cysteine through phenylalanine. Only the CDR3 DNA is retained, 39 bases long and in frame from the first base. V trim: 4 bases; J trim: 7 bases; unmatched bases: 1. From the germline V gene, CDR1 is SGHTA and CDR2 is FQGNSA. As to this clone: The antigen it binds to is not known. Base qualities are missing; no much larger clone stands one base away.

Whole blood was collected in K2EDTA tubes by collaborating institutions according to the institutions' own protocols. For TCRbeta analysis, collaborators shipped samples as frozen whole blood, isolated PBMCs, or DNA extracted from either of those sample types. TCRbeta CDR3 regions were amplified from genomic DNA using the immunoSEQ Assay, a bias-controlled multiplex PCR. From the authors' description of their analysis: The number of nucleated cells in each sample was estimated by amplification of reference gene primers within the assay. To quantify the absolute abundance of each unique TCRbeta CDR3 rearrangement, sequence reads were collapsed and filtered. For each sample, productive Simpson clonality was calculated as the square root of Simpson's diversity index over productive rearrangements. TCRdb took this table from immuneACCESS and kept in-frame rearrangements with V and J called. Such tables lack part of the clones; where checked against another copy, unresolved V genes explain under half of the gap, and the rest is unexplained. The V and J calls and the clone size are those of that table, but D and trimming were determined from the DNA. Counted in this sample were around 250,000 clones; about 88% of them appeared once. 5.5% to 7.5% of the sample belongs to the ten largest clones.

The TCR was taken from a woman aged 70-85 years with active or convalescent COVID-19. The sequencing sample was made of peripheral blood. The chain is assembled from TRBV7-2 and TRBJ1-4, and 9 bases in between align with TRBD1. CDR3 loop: CASSWTGAEKLFF. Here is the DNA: TGTGCCAGCAGCTGGACAGGGGCTGAAAAACTGTTTTTT.